This T cell receptor beta chain was sequenced for a study of beta chain features in type 1 diabetes. Expressed TCRB transcripts were sequenced because the entire RNA isolate underwent reverse transcription. Assay: immunoSEQ multiplex PCR; the TCRdb copy retains only in-frame clones and omits some. The sample contains 620,000 or so clones, around 15% of which appear only once. Germline V gene sequence: CDR1 MNHEY, CDR2 SVGAGI. V lost 4 bases and J lost 0, with 11 bases in between. The CDR3 consists of 15 residues. Findings and caveats of the study: Shortening that was moderate but significant affected the TCRB CDR3s of Type 1 diabetes patients in all four CD4+ subsets. Patients with type 1 diabetes carried fewer insertions and had more deletions at their VDJ junctions.

CD4+ naive, central memory, regulatory and stem cell-like memory cells were sorted via CD45RO/CCR7/CD25/CD127/CD95/CD27. Comments on this clone: What it binds is not known.

This receptor was taken from a man in his late teens or twenties in good health. The sequenced sample consisted of naive CD4+ T cells from blood. The V and J genes are TRBV6-5 and TRBJ2-3; D is unresolved. The CDR3: CASSWASSSTDTQYF. The CDR3 region has the DNA TGTGCCAGCAGTTGGGCATCCTCTAGCACAGATACGCAGTATTTT.